This TCR beta chain is drawn from a study of CD8 T cells in ankylosing spondylitis. Points from the study as a whole: Ankylosing spondylitis blood appeared to be characterized by a TCR beta motif of about 8 highly homologous variants.

TCRdb ran MiXCR on the 5' RACE reads and lists one entry per CDR3 protein. The table lists 350,000 to 450,000 distinct CDR3 sequences, roughly a quarter of them singletons. The table lists this clonotype with a few counts. Its antigen remains unknown. The CDR3 runs to 14 residues. The V end was cut by 4 bases, the J end by 2 bases, with 11 bases between. Per germline, CDR1 SGHTA and CDR2 FQGNSA. The chain couples TRBV7-2 to TRBJ1-1; tentative D call: TRBD1 (6 bases). Sequenced sample: blood, either unsorted or a sorted T cell fraction (not recorded which). The sequence came from a male donor with ankylosing spondylitis. This chain's CDR3 is CASSSDRTNTEAFF. The CDR3 DNA reads as TGTGCCAGCAGCTCTGACAGGACTAACACTGAAGCTTTCTTT.